Presented here are 26 T cell receptor beta chains from one specimen sequenced in a study of OX40 agonist ivuxolimab in advanced cancers. The assay was immunoSEQ multiplex PCR, and TCRdb's table has in-frame clones only and misses some. The sample lists some 74,000 clones, roughly 90% occurring once. The material sequenced was CD4+ or CD8+ T cells sorted from blood, taken in a trial of the OX40 agonist ivuxolimab. These receptors originate from an adult with an advanced solid tumor such as melanoma, head and neck, liver or kidney cancer.

This chain connects TRBV11-2 to TRBJ2-1; 7 positions agree with TRBD2. The CDR3 consists of 16 residues. CDR1 is SGHAT and CDR2 is FQNNGV in the germline V gene. Trimming took 1 base from V and 5 from J; bases not matched to a gene: 8. This chain's CDR3 is CASSLVGTKLNNEQFF. The DNA for the CDR3 is TGTGCCAGCAGCTTAGTCGGGACTAAACTAAACAATGAGCAGTTCTTC.

The J gene is TRBJ2-5, the V gene TRBV11-2; tentative D call: TRBD2 (6 bases). The CDR3 is 14 residues long. Trimming removed 5 bases from V and 5 bases from J, with 15 bases in between. The germline V gene encodes CDR1 SGHAT and CDR2 FQNNGV. The CDR3 DNA sequence: TGTGCCAGCAGCCGCGGCGCGGGGCGTGAGACCCAGTACTTC. Translating gives CASSRGAGRETQYF.

The chain uses TRBV1 and TRBJ1-1. TRBV1 corresponds to a pseudogene. This CDR3 is 13 amino acids long. In nucleotides, the CDR3 is TGCACCAGCAGCCAAGTGAAAAACTCTGAAGCTTTCTTT. Translating gives CTSSQVKNSEAFF.

This chain links TRBV5-1 with TRBJ2-1; 7 bases map to TRBD1. CDR1 and CDR2 from the germline V gene are SGHRS and YFSETQ. The CDR3 sequence is 15 residues long. J lost 5 bases, V lost 0 bases, and 5 bases had no gene match. Here the CDR3 DNA reads TGCGCCAGCAGCTTGGAGGGGGCTTGGAACAATGAGCAGTTCTTC. It codes for CASSLEGAWNNEQFF.

The sample holds a few counts of this clone. The J gene is TRBJ2-7, the V gene TRBV1; the table assigns TRBD2, which was not confirmed against the DNA. TRBV1 is marked as a pseudogene. This CDR3 comprises 16 residues. CDR3 bases: TGCACCAGCAGCCAAGATCGCGGGACCTTTTCCTACGAGCAGTACTTC. This translates into CTSSQDRGTFSYEQYF.

This rearrangement joins TRBV21-1 to TRBJ2-7; the DNA was not compared with TRBD1, the D call given in the table. TRBV21-1 is labeled a pseudogene. The CDR3 covers 14 residues. The CDR3 loop is CASSPRGKSHEQYF. The CDR3 nucleotides are TGTGCCAGCAGCCCCAGGGGGAAGAGTCACGAGCAGTACTTC.

This clone was seen a single time. The V call is TRBV6-5, the J call TRBJ1-2; no clear D. V was shortened by 6 bases and J by 6 bases, with 20 bases between the two germline ends. Germline CDR1 is MNHEY and CDR2 is SVGAGI. The CDR3 sequence is 15 residues long. CDR3 bases: TGTGCCAGCAGATTACTTCCGGGAGGGAGGCATGGCTACACCTTC. This encodes CASRLLPGGRHGYTF.

The V gene is TRBV18, the J gene TRBJ1-4; D is perhaps TRBD1 (5 bases). V lost 0 bases to trimming and J lost 7 bases, with 21 bases between them. Germline V gene lookup returns CDR1 KGHSH and CDR2 LQKENI. This CDR3 is 18 amino acids long. CDR3 amino acids: CASSPPNMGSGTIEKLFF. CDR3 DNA: TGTGCCAGCTCACCACCCAACATGGGCTCCGGGACCATTGAAAAACTGTTTTTT.

The chain couples TRBV7-8 to TRBJ2-4; no clear D. V was pared by 5 bases and J by 12 bases, with 14 bases between. The CDR3 loop spans 12 amino acids. The germline V gene encodes CDR1 SGHVS and CDR2 FQNEAQ. CDR3 nucleotide sequence: TGTGCCAGCAGCCCCGTTCTACGAGATCAGTACTTC. Translating gives CASSPVLRDQYF.

This chain connects TRBV7-3 to TRBJ2-5; 8 bases line up with TRBD2. Germline V CDR1 and CDR2: SGHTA, FQGTGA. The CDR3 is 16 amino acids. Germline trimming cut 5 bases from V and 3 bases from J; bases unmatched to any gene: 11. The DNA of the CDR3 is TGTGCCAGCAGCCCCCGGGGGGGCCCCGTCAAAGAGACCCAGTACTTC. Protein: CASSPRGGPVKETQYF.

The CDR3 sequence is CASSQVGQGPNYGYTF. For the CDR3, the DNA is TGCGCCAGCAGCCAAGTCGGACAGGGCCCTAACTATGGCTACACCTTC. The chain combines TRBV4-1 with TRBJ1-2; 8 nucleotides line up with TRBD1. The CDR3 runs 16 residues. V lost 1 base and J lost 0; bases outside the gene matches: 4. Per germline, CDR1 MGHRA and CDR2 YSYEKL.

The V call is TRBV18, the J call TRBJ2-7; possibly TRBD2 for D (7 bases). Germline V gene data show CDR1 as KGHSH and CDR2 as LQKENI. The CDR3 sequence is 15 residues long. Trimming pared 3 bases from V and 2 bases from J, leaving 14 bases between. The CDR3 DNA reads as TGTGCCAGCTCACCGGAGGGGGGGCCCGCCTACGAGCAGTACTTC. It encodes CASSPEGGPAYEQYF.

The V gene is TRBV29-1, the J gene TRBJ2-7; 8 bases are shared with TRBD1. The CDR3 length is 13 residues. After removal of 6 bases from V and 2 bases from J, the junction contained 6 bases not matched to a gene. CDR1 SQVTM and CDR2 ANQGSEA come from the germline V gene. The CDR3 loop reads CSVGQGRTYEQYF. The CDR3 DNA sequence: TGCAGCGTCGGACAGGGTCGGACCTACGAGCAGTACTTC.

V usage is TRBV19 and J usage is TRBJ1-1; TRBD1 might be the D (5 bases). Germline loops: CDR1 LNHDA, CDR2 SQIVND (reference sequence). This CDR3 has 16 residues. V was shortened by 4 bases and J by 0 bases, with 15 bases between the two germline ends. CDR3 sequence reads: CASSNPPGTVNTEAFF. CDR3 sequence (DNA): TGTGCCAGTAGTAACCCTCCCGGGACGGTGAACACTGAAGCTTTCTTT.

The chain is built from TRBV7-9 and TRBJ2-5; 11 nucleotides line up with TRBD1. V was pared by 4 bases and J by 5 bases, with 0 bases of the junction left unmatched. CDR3 length equals 13 residues. The V gene's germline CDR1 is SEHNR and CDR2 FQNEAQ (reference sequence). The chain's CDR3 is CASSWTGGETQYF. Here the CDR3 DNA reads TGTGCCAGCAGCTGGACAGGGGGCGAGACCCAGTACTTC.

The chain couples TRBV5-1 to TRBJ2-5; D gene uncertain. The CDR3 sequence is 15 residues long. The germline CDR1 and CDR2 sequences are SGHRS and YFSETQ. V dropped 4 bases and J dropped 6 bases, with 19 bases sitting between them. The CDR3 sequence is CASSDTTPGPKTQYF. CDR3 nucleotides: TGCGCCAGCAGCGACACGACCCCCGGGCCAAAGACCCAGTACTTC.

This chain links TRBV4-2 with TRBJ1-5; a possible D gene is TRBD1 (5 bases). The CDR3 length is 16 residues. V was trimmed by 1 base and J by 0 bases, leaving 10 bases between them. Germline CDR1 and CDR2: LGHNA and YNFKEQ. The CDR3 here is CASSQVRGNSNQPQHF. The CDR3 DNA sequence: TGTGCCAGCAGCCAAGTAAGGGGAAATAGCAATCAGCCCCAGCATTTT.

The chain employs TRBV7-9 and TRBJ1-4; D remains ambiguous. V lost 5 bases, J lost 7 bases, and 11 bases lay in between. Germline CDR1 reads SEHNR; CDR2 reads FQNEAQ (reference sequence). The CDR3 spans 13 residues. For the CDR3, the DNA is TGTGCCAGCAGCCCCGGGTTGGGTGAAAAACTGTTTTTT. Protein sequence: CASSPGLGEKLFF.

The V call is TRBV6-1, the J call TRBJ2-7, with TRBD1 matching over 7 bases. This CDR3 comprises 13 residues. Per the germline V gene, CDR1 is MNHNS and CDR2 is SASEGT. The J segment lost 5 bases and the V segment lost 6 bases, leaving 7 bases of the junction unmatched. This CDR3 is CASSATGLDEQYF. Here the CDR3 DNA reads TGTGCCAGCAGCGCGACAGGGCTTGACGAGCAGTACTTC.

This chain uses TRBV6-6 with TRBJ1-5; D is unresolved. This CDR3 contains 15 residues. Germline CDR1 reads MNHNY; CDR2 reads SVGAGI (reference sequence). Trimming shortened V by 3 bases and J by 5 bases, and 14 bases separated the two germline ends. CDR3 coding DNA: TGTGCCAGCAGTTATAGACCCGGGAGGGATCAGCCCCAGCATTTT. Translation gives CASSYRPGRDQPQHF.

The V call is TRBV6-1, the J call TRBJ2-3; D remains unclear. This CDR3 has 11 residues. Trimming took off 7 bases at V and 1 base at J, with 3 bases between the two ends. Per the germline V gene, CDR1 is MNHNS and CDR2 is SASEGT. The CDR3 DNA reads TGTGCCAGCAAGGGCACAGATACGCAGTATTTT. Encoded protein: CASKGTDTQYF.

The chain joins TRBV28 to TRBJ2-1; a possible D gene is TRBD2 (5 bases). Germline V gene sequence: CDR1 MDHEN, CDR2 SYDVKM. Deletions cut 5 bases from V and 7 bases from J, with 15 bases between. CDR3 length: 14 residues. In DNA form, the CDR3 reads TGTGCCAGCAGTCACCCGTCGCGGGCGAATGAGCAGTTCTTC. Residues: CASSHPSRANEQFF.

The chain joins TRBV2 to TRBJ1-6; 11 bases are a match to TRBD1. Per germline, CDR1 SNHLY and CDR2 FYNNEI. The V segment lost 6 bases and the J segment 14 bases; nucleotides outside the gene matches: 9. The CDR3 contains 14 residues. The CDR3 DNA sequence: TGTGCCAGCAGCCCCGGGACAGGGGGACGGTCCCTCCACTTT. Amino acids: CASSPGTGGRSLHF.

V gene TRBV20-1 combines with J gene TRBJ2-7, with D unclear. V was cut by 2 bases and J by 3 bases, with 5 bases left in between. Germline lookup yields CDR1 DFQATT and CDR2 SNEGSKA (reference sequence). The CDR3 spans 11 residues. The CDR3 region has the DNA TGCAGTGCTAGACTTATCTACGAGCAGTACTTC. Its protein is CSARLIYEQYF.

This rearrangement joins TRBV7-6 to TRBJ2-1, with 8 bases matching TRBD2. CDR1 and CDR2 (germline): SGHVS, FNYEAQ. V shed 1 base and J 0 bases; nucleotides not matched to a gene: 11. CDR3 length: 19 amino acids. The CDR3 sequence: CASSLESSGRPSSYNEQFF. The CDR3 DNA sequence: TGTGCCAGCAGCTTAGAGTCCAGCGGGAGACCCAGCTCCTACAATGAGCAGTTCTTC. The entire variable domain, with the rest obtained from reference TRBV7-6 and TRBJ2-1, is as follows: GAGVSQSPRYKVTKRGQDVALRCDPISGHVSLYWYRQALGQGPEFLTYFNYEAQQDKSGLPNDRFSAERPEGSISTLTIQRTEQRDSAMYRCASSLESSGRPSSYNEQFFGPGTRLTVL.

CDR3 sequence reads: CASSSGTGWEKLFF. The DNA of the CDR3 is TGTGCCAGCAGTTCCGGGACAGGGTGGGAAAAACTGTTTTTT. The chain couples TRBV27 to TRBJ1-4, with 9 bases aligning to TRBD1. The CDR3 sequence is 14 residues long. The junction had 5 bases not matched to a gene; V was cut back by 4 bases and J by 8 bases. Looked up from germline, CDR1 is MNHEY and CDR2 is SMNVEV (reference sequence).